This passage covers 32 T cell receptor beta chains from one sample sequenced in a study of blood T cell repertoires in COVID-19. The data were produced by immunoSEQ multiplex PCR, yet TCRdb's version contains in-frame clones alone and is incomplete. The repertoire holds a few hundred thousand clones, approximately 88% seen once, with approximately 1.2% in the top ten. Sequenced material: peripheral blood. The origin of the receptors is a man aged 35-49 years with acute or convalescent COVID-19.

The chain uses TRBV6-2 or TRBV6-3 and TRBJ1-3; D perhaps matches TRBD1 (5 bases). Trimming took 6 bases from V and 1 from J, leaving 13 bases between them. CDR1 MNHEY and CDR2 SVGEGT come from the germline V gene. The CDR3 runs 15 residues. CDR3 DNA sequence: TGTGCCAGCAGCTGGACACGGCCTTCTGGAAACACCATATATTTT. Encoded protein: CASSWTRPSGNTIYF.

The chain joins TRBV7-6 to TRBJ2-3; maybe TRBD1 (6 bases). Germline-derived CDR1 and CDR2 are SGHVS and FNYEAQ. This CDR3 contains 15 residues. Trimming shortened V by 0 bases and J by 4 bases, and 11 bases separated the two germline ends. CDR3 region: CASSLAHGGPDTQYF. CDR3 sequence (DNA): TGTGCCAGCAGCTTAGCTCATGGGGGCCCAGATACGCAGTATTTT. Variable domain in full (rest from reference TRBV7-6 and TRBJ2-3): GAGVSQSPRYKVTKRGQDVALRCDPISGHVSLYWYRQALGQGPEFLTYFNYEAQQDKSGLPNDRFSAERPEGSISTLTIQRTEQRDSAMYRCASSLAHGGPDTQYFGPGTRLTVL.

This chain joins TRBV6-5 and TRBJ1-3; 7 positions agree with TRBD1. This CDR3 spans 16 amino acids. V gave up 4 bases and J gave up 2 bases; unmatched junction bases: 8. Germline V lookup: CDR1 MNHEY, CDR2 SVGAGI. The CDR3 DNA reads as TGTGCCAGCAGTTCCGACAGGGTCTTGGCTGGAAACACCATATATTTT. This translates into CASSSDRVLAGNTIYF.

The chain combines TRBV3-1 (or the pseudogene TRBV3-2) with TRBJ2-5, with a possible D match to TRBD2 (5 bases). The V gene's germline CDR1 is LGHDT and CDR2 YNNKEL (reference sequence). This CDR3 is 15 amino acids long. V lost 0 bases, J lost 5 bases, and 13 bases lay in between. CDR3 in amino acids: CASSQESLAGETQYF. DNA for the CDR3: TGTGCCAGCAGCCAAGAAAGTCTAGCAGGCGAGACCCAGTACTTC.

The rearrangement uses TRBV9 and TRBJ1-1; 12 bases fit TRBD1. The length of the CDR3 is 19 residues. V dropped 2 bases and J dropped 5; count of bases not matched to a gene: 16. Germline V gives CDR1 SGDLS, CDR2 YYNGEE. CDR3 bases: TGTGCCAGCAGCGTCGGTGACTCGGGACAGGGGGCGCGGGGAACTGAAGCTTTCTTT. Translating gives CASSVGDSGQGARGTEAFF.

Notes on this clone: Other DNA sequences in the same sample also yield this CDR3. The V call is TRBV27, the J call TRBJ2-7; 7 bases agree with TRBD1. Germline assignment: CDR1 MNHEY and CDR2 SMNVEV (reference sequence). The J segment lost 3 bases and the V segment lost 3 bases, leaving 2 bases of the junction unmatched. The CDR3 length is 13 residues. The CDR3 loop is CASSLAGGYEQYF. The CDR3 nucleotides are TGTGCCAGCAGTTTGGCAGGGGGCTACGAGCAGTACTTC.

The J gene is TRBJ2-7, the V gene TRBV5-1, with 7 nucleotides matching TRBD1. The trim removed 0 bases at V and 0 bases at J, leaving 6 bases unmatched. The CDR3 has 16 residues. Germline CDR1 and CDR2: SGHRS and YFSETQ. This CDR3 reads CASSLGAGTDSYEQYF. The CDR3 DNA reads TGCGCCAGCAGCTTGGGTGCCGGGACAGACTCCTACGAGCAGTACTTC. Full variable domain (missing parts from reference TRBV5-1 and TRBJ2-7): KAGVTQTPRYLIKTRGQQVTLSCSPISGHRSVSWYQQTPGQGLQFLFEYFSETQRNKGNFPGRFSGRQFSNSRSEMNVSTLELGDSALYLCASSLGAGTDSYEQYFGPGTRLTVT.

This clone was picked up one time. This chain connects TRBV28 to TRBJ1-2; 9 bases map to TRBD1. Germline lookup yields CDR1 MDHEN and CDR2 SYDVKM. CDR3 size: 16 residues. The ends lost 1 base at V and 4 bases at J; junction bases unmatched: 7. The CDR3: CASSLSPGQGSYGYTF. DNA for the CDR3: TGTGCCAGCAGTTTATCACCGGGACAGGGTTCCTATGGCTACACCTTC.

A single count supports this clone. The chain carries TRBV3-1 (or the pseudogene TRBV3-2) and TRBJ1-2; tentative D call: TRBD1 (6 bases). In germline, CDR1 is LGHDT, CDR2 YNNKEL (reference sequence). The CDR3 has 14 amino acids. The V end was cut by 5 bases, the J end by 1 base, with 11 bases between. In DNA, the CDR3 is TGTGCCAGCAGCAACCAGGGGATTAACTATGGCTACACCTTC. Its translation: CASSNQGINYGYTF.

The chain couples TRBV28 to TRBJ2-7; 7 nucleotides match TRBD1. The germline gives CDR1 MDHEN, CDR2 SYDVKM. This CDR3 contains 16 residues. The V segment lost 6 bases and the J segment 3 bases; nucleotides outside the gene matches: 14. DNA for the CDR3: TGTGCCAGCAGCACGTCGACCCAGGGGGTAAGCTACGAGCAGTACTTC. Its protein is CASSTSTQGVSYEQYF.

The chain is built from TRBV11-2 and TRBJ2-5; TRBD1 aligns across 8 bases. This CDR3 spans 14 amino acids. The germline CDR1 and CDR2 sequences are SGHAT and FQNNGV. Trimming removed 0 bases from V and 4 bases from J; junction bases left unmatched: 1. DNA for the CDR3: TGTGCCAGCAGCTTAGACAGGGGGCCAGAGACCCAGTACTTC. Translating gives CASSLDRGPETQYF.

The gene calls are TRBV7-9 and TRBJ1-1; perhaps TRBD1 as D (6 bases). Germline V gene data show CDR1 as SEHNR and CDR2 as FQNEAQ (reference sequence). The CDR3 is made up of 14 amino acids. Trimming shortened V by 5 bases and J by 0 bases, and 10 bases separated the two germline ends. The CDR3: CASSPRGLNTEAFF. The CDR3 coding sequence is TGTGCCAGCAGCCCCAGGGGTCTGAACACTGAAGCTTTCTTT.

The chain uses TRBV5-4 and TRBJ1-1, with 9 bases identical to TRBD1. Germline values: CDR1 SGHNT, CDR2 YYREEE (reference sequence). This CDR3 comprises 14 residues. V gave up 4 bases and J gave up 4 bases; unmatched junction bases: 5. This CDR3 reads CASSPGQGPTEAFF. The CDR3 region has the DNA TGTGCCAGCAGCCCGGGACAGGGCCCCACTGAAGCTTTCTTT.

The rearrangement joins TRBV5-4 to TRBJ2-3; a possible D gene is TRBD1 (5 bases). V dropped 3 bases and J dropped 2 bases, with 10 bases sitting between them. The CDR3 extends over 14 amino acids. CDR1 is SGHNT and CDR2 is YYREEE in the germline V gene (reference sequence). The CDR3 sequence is CASSSWGPTDTQYF. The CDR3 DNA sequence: TGTGCCAGCAGCTCCTGGGGCCCCACAGATACGCAGTATTTT.

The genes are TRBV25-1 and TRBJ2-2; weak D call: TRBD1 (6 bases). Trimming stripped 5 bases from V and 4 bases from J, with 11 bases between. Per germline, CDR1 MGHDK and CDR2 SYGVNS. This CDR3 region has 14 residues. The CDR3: CASSQDSTTGELFF. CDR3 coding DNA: TGTGCCAGCAGTCAGGACAGTACCACCGGGGAGCTGTTTTTT.

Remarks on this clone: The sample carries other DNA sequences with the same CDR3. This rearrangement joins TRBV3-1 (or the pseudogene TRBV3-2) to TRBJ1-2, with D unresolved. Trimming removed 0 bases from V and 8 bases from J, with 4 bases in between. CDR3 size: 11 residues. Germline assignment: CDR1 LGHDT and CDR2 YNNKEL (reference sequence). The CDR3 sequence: CASSQDRGYTF. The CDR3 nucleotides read TGTGCCAGCAGCCAAGACAGGGGCTACACCTTC.

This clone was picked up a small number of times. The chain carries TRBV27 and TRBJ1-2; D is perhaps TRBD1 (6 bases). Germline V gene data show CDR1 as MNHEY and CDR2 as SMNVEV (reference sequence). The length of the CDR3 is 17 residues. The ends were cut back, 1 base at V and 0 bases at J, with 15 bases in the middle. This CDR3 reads CASSLWGRQESNYGYTF. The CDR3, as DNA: TGTGCCAGCAGTTTATGGGGAAGACAGGAATCTAACTATGGCTACACCTTC.

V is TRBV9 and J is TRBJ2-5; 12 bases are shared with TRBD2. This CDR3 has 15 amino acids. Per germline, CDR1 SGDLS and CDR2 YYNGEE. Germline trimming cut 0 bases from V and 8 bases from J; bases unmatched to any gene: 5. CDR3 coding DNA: TGTGCCAGCAGCGTAGCATGGACTAGCGGGGATACCCAGTACTTC. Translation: CASSVAWTSGDTQYF.

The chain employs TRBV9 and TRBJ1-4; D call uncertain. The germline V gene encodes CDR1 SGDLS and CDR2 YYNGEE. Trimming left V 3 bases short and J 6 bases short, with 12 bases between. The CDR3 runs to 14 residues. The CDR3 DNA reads TGTGCCAGCAGCGCCCCACGGGGAGATGAAAAACTGTTTTTT. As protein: CASSAPRGDEKLFF.

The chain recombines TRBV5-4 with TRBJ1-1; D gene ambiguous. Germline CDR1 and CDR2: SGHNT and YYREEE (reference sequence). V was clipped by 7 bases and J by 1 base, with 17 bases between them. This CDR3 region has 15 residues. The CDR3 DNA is TGTGCCAGCTCAATTCGAGGTTCCGGGAACACTGAAGCTTTCTTT. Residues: CASSIRGSGNTEAFF. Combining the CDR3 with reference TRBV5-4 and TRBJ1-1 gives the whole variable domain ETGVTQSPTHLIKTRGQQVTLRCSSQSGHNTVSWYQQALGQGPQFIFQYYREEENGRGNFPPRFSGLQFPNYSSELNVNALELDDSALYLCASSIRGSGNTEAFFGQGTRLTVV.

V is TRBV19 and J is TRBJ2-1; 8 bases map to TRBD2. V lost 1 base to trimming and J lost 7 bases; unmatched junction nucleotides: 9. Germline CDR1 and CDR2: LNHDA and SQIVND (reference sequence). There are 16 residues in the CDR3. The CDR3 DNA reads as TGTGCCAGTAGTATAGGGGGAGCGGGAGAGAGGAATGAGCAGTTCTTC. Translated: CASSIGGAGERNEQFF. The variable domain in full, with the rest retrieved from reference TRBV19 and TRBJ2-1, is DGGITQSPKYLFRKEGQNVTLSCEQNLNHDAMYWYRQDPGQGLRLIYYSQIVNDFQKGDIAEGYSVSREKKESFPLTVTSAQKNPTAFYLCASSIGGAGERNEQFFGPGTRLTVL.

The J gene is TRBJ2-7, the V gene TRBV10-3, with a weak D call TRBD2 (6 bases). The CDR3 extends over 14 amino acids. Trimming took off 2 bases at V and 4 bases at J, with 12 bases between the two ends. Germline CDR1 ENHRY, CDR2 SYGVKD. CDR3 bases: TGTGCCATCAGTGAGCCGGGAGTCAGGTACGAGCAGTACTTC. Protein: CAISEPGVRYEQYF.

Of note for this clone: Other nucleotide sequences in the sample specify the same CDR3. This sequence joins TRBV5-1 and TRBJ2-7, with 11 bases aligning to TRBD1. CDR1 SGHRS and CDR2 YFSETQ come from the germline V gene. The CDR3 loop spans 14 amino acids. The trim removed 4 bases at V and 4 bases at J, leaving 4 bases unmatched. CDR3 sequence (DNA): TGCGCCAGCAGCCCTGGACAGGGGGCGTACGAGCAGTACTTC. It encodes CASSPGQGAYEQYF. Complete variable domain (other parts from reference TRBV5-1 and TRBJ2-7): KAGVTQTPRYLIKTRGQQVTLSCSPISGHRSVSWYQQTPGQGLQFLFEYFSETQRNKGNFPGRFSGRQFSNSRSEMNVSTLELGDSALYLCASSPGQGAYEQYFGPGTRLTVT.

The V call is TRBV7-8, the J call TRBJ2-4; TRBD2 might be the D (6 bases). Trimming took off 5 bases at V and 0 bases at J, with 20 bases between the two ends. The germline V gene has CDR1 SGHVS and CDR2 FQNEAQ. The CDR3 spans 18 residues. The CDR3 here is CASSPRPASVLAKNIQYF. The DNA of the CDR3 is TGTGCCAGCAGCCCACGTCCTGCTAGCGTTTTAGCCAAAAACATTCAGTACTTC.

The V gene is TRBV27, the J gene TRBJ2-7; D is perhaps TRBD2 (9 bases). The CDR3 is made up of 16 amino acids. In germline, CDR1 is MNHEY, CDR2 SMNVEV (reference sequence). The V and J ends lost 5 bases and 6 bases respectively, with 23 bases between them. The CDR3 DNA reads TGTGCCAGCAGTCTGACAGGGGTAGCGGGAGCAGGCGAGCAGTACTTC. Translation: CASSLTGVAGAGEQYF.

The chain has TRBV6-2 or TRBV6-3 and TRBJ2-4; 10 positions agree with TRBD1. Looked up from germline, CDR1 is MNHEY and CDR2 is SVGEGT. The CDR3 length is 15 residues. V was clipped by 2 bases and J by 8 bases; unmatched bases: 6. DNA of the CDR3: TGTGCCAGCAGTTACGAGGGGACAGGGGTGGACATTCAGTACTTC. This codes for CASSYEGTGVDIQYF.

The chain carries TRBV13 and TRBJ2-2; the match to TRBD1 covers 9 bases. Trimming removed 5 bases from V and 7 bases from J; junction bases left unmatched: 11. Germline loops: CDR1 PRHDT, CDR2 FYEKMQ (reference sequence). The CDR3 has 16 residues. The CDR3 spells CASSPSLQGASGELFF. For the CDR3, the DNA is TGTGCCAGCAGCCCATCCTTACAGGGGGCTAGCGGGGAGCTGTTTTTT.

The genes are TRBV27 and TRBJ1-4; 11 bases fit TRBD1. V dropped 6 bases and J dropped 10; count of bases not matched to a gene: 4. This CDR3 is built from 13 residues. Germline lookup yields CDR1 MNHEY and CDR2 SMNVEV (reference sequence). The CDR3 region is CASSYGTGGKLFF. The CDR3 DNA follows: TGTGCCAGCAGCTACGGGACAGGGGGAAAACTGTTTTTT.

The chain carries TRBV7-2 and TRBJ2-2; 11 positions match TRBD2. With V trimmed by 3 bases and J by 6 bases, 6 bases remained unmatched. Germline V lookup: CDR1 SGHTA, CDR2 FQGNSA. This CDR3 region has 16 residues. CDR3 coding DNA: TGTGCCAGCAGCTTTAGCGGGAGGGGTCTTGCCGGGGAGCTGTTTTTT. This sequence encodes CASSFSGRGLAGELFF.

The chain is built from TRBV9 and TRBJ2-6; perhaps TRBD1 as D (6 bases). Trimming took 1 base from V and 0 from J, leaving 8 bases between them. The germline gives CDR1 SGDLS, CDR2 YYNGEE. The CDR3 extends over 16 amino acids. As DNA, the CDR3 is TGTGCCAGCAGCGTATTAGGGGGCTCTGGGGCCAACGTCCTGACTTTC. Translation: CASSVLGGSGANVLTF.

In DNA, the CDR3 is TGTGCCAGCAAAGCCCCCCGGAACACTGAAGCTTTCTTT. Amino acids: CASKAPRNTEAFF. The chain is built from TRBV28 and TRBJ1-1; no definite D call. Trimming left V 7 bases short and J 1 base short, with 10 bases between. Germline V gives CDR1 MDHEN, CDR2 SYDVKM. This CDR3 spans 13 amino acids.

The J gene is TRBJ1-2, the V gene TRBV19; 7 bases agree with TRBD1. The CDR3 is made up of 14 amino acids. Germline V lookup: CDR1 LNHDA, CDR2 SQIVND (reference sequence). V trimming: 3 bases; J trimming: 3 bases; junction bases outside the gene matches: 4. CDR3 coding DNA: TGTGCCAGTAGTATCAACAGGGGTCACTATGGCTACACCTTC. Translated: CASSINRGHYGYTF.